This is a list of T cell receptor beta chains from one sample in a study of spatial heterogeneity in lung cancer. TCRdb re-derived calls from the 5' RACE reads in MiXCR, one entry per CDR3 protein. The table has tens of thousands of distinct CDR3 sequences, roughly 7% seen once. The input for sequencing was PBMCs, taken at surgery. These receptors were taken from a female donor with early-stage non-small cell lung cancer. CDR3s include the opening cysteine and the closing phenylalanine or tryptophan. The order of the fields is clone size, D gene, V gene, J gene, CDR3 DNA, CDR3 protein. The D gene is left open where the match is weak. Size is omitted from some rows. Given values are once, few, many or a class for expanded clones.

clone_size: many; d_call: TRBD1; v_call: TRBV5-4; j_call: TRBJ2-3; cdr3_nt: TGTGCCAGCAGCCAATGGACAGGGGGCCCAGATACGCAGTATTTT; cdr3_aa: CASSQWTGGPDTQYF
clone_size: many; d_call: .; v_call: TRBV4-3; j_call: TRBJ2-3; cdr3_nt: TGCGCCAGCAGCCAAGATGCGGGTGCAGATACGCAGTATTTT; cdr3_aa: CASSQDAGADTQYF
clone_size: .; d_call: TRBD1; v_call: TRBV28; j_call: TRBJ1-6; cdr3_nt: TGTGCCAGCAGCTACGACAGGGATGAATATAATTCACCCCTCCACTTT; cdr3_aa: CASSYDRDEYNSPLHF
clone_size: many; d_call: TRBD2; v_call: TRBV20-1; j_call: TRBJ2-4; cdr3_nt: TGCAGTGGAAGACTAGCGGGGGGCAAAAACATTCAGTACTTC; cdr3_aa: CSGRLAGGKNIQYF
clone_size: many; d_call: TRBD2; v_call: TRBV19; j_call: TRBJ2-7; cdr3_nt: TGTGCCAGTCGTCCGGGACTAGCGATCGACGAGCAGTACTTC; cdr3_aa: CASRPGLAIDEQYF
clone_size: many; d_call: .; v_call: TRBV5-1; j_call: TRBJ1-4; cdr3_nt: TGCGCCAGCAGCTTCTCCCCGGCCCCGAGTGAAAAACTGTTTTTT; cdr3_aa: CASSFSPAPSEKLFF
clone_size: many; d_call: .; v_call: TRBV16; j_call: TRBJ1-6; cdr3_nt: TGTGCCAGCAGCCAAGGGAGAGGGAATAATTCACCCCTCCACTTT; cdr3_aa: CASSQGRGNNSPLHF
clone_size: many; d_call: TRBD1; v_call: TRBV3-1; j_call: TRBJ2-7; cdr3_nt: TGTGCCAGCAGCCAAGTTTTTGCCGGCCGGGACAGGATTCACGAGCAGTACTTC; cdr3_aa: CASSQVFAGRDRIHEQYF
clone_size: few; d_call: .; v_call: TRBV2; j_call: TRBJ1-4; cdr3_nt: TGTGCCAGCAAAGAGGGCGAAAAACTGTTTTTT; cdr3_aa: CASKEGEKLFF
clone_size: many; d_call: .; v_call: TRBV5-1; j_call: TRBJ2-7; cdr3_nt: TGCGCCAGCAGCTTCGAACCAGATCCCTACGAGCAGTACTTC; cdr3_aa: CASSFEPDPYEQYF
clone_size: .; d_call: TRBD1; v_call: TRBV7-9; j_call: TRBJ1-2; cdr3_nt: TGTGCCAGCAGCTTAGAAGGCAGGGGGCGAGGCTACACCTTC; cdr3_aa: CASSLEGRGRGYTF
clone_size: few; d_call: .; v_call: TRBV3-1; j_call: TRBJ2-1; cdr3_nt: TGTGCCAGCAGCCAAGGGTGGATAGATACGCAGTTCTTC; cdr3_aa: CASSQGWIDTQFF
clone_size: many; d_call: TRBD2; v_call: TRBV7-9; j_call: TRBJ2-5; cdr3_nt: TGTGCCACCTCCCGAGCCACTAGCGGGGGGGCCTGGGAGACCCAGTACTTC; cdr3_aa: CATSRATSGGAWETQYF
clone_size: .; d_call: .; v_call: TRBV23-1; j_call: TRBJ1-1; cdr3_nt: TGCGCCAGCAGTCAGGGGTTAAAGGCAGTGAACACTGAAGCTTTCTTT; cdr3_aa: CASSQGLKAVNTEAFF
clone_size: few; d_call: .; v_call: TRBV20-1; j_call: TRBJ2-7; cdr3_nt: TGCAGTGCTAGCCGGGACACTTCCTACGAGCAGTACTTC; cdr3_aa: CSASRDTSYEQYF
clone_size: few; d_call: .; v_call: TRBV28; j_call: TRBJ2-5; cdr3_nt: TGTGCCAGCCAAGGGACTCAAGTGGAGACCCAGTACTTC; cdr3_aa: CASQGTQVETQYF
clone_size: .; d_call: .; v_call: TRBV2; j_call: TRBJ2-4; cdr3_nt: TGTGCCAGCCGAGAGGGTCTCATTTTAGCCAAAAACATTCAGTACTTC; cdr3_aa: CASREGLILAKNIQYF
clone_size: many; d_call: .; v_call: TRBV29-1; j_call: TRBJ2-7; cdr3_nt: TGCAGCGTTGAAGGGGTTTCCTACGAGCAGTACTTC; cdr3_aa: CSVEGVSYEQYF
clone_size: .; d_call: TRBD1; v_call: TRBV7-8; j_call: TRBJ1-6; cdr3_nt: TGTGCCAGCAGCGTGGGACAGGGGGGATCACCCCTCCACTTT; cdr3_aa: CASSVGQGGSPLHF
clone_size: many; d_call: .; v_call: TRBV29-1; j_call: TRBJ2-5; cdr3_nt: TGCAGCGTTGATTCGGCCAGGCAAGAGACCCAGTACTTC; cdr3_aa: CSVDSARQETQYF
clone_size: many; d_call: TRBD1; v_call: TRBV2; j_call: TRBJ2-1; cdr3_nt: TGTGCCAGCAGTCTAGACAGGGGGTCCAATGAGCAGTTCTTC; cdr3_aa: CASSLDRGSNEQFF
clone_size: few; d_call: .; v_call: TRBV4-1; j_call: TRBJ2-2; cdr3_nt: TGCGCCAGCAGGCGATCAGGGACTGGGGAGCTGTTTTTT; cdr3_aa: CASRRSGTGELFF
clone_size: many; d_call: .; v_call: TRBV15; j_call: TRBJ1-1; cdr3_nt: TGTGCCACCAGCACGAATCGGGCCCCCATGAACGAAGCTTTCTTT; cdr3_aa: CATSTNRAPMNEAFF
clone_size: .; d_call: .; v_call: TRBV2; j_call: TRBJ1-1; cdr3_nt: TGTGCCAGCAGTGAGTGGAAGGAAGAAGCTTTCTTT; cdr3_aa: CASSEWKEEAFF
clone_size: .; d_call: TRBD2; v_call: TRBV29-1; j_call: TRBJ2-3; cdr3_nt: TGCAGCGCCGGCCTAACTAGCGGGGGGGCAGATACGCAGTATTTT; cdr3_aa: CSAGLTSGGADTQYF
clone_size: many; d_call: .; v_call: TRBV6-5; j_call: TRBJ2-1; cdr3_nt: TGTGCCAGCAGTTTAGGACTGTACGACGATGAGCAGTTCTTC; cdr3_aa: CASSLGLYDDEQFF
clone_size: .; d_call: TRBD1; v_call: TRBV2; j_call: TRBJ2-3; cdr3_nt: TGTGCCAGCAGTGGTAGGGGGACAGGGAGGAGAGGCACAGATACGCAGTATTTT; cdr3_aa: CASSGRGTGRRGTDTQYF
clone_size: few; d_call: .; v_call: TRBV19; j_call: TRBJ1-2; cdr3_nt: TGTGCCAGTAGTCTAATGGATGGCCAGGGACGCCGGAGGAGCTACACCTTC; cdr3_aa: CASSLMDGQGRRRSYTF
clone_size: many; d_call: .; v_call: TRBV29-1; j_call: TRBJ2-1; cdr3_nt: TGCAGCGCCGGGTCCCGGAGCTACAATGAGCAGTTCTTC; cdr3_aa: CSAGSRSYNEQFF
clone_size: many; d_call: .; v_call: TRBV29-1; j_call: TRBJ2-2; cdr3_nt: TGCAGCGTGGGGGACACCCGCGGGGAGCTGTTTTTT; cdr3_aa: CSVGDTRGELFF
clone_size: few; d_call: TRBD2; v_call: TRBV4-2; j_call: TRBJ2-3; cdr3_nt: TGTGCCAGCAGCCAAGATGTCAGTAGCGGGAGTGTGGGTACGCAGTATTTT; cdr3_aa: CASSQDVSSGSVGTQYF
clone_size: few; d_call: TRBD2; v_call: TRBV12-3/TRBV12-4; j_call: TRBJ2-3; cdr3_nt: TGTGCCAGCAGTTTCGCTACGGGACTAGTGGGGGCGCAGTATTTT; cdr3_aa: CASSFATGLVGAQYF
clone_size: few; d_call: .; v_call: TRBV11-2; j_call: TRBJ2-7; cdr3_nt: TGTGCCAGCACCGGGGGTACCGAAGGCTACGAGCAGTACTTC; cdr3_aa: CASTGGTEGYEQYF
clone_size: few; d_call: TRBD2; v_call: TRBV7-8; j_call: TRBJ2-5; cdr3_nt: TGTGCCAGCAGCATCGGACTAGCGGGGGTCCTGGAGACCCAGTACTTC; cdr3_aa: CASSIGLAGVLETQYF
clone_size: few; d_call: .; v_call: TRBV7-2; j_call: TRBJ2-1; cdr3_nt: TGTGCCAGCAGACCCAACCGGGCCGCGGGGTACAATGAGCAGTTCTTC; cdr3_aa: CASRPNRAAGYNEQFF
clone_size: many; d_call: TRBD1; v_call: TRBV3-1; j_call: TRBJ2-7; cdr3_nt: TGTGCCAGCAGCCAAGGGGACAGGGGGTTTGACGAGCAGTACTTC; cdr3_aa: CASSQGDRGFDEQYF
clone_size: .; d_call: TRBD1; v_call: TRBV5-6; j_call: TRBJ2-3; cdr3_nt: TGTGCCAGCAGCTTGTCATTGGGACAGGGTTGGGATACGCAGTATTTT; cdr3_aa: CASSLSLGQGWDTQYF